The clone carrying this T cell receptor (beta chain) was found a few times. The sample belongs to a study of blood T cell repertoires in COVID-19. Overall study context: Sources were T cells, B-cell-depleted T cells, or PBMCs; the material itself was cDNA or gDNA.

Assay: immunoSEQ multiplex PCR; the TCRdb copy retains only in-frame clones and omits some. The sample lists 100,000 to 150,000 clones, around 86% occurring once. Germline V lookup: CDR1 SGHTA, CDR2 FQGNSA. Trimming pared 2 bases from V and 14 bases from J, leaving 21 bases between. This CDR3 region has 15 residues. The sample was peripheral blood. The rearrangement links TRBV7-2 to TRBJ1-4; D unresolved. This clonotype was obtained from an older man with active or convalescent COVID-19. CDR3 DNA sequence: TGTGCCAGCAGCTTAACGTCCGGACTTCGCAGAGGGCTGTTTTTT. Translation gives CASSLTSGLRRGLFF.